The T cell receptor (beta chain) described here comes from a study of cytotoxic CD8 clonotypes in ibrutinib-treated CLL. Broader study findings: On treatment, the uncommon public clonotypes contracted or remained stable. Clonality grew at ibrutinib response; at progression, it decreased back toward baseline. Sampling time points were not equivalent between sustained-remission and progressing patients.

CDR1 SNHLY and CDR2 FYNNEI come from the germline V gene. This CDR3 has 16 residues. V lost 3 bases and J 5 bases, leaving 19 bases between the germline ends. Target depth was 1 in 200,000 to 1 in 1 million T cells, about 10x per clonotype. TCRdb keeps only in-frame clones here, not all; method: immunoSEQ multiplex PCR. The sample holds 200,000 or so clones, roughly 77% seen once. Comment on this clone: Its matching antigen is unknown.

The source material was PBMCs, sampled after 12 months of ibrutinib treatment. The TCR sequence derives from a human donor with chronic lymphocytic leukemia. The rearrangement uses TRBV2 and TRBJ2-5; D unresolved. The CDR3 DNA reads TGTGCCAGCAGTGAGACCCCGGGCCGCCGGACGGAGACCCAGTACTTC. This encodes CASSETPGRRTETQYF.